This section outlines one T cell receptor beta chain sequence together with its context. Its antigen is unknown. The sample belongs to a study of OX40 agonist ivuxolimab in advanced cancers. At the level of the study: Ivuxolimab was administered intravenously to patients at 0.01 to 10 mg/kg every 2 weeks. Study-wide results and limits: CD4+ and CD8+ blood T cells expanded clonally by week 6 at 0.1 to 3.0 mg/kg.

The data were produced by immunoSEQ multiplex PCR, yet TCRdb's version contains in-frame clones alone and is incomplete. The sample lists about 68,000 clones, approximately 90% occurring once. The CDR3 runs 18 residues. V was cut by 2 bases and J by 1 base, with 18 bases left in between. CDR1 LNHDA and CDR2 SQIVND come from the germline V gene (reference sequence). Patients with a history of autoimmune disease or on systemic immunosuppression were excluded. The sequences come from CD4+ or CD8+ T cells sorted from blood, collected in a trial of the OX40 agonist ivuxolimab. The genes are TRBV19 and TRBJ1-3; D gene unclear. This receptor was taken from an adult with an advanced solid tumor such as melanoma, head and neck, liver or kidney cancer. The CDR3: CASSIRPRLLESGNTIYF. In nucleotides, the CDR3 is TGTGCCAGTAGTATACGTCCGCGCCTCTTGGAATCTGGAAACACCATATATTTT.